This T cell receptor beta chain emerged from a study of shared clonotypes between healthy human individuals. Sequencing was performed with immunoSEQ multiplex PCR; in TCRdb, only in-frame clones are kept and a portion is missing. This table has about 2 million clones, 90% to 95% appearing once. The germline V gene has CDR1 ENHRY and CDR2 SYGVKD. CDR3 size: 14 residues. J gave up 6 bases and V 3 bases, and 8 bases lay outside the gene matches. The sample was naive CD4+ T cells sorted from blood. Noted subset: CD45RA+ positively selected. V usage is TRBV10-3 and J usage is TRBJ2-7; the match to TRBD2 covers 7 bases. The origin of this receptor is a man younger than 35 in good health. CDR3 nucleotide sequence: TGTGCCATCAGTGATTTGGCGGGAGATCTCGAGCAGTACTTC. Its protein product is CAISDLAGDLEQYF.